Listed below are T cell receptor beta chains from one sample, sequenced in a study of TIL therapy for anti-PD-1-resistant metastatic lung cancer. Only in-frame clones appear in the TCRdb table, and some are missing; sequencing was by immunoSEQ multiplex PCR. The sample consists of more than 55,000 clones, 80% to 90% of them appearing once. The starting material was blood, obtained at baseline. The receptors stem from a person aged 30 to 80 with non-small cell lung cancer. CDR3s leave out the opening cysteine and the closing phenylalanine or tryptophan. The D gene is left open where the match is weak.

d_gene,j_gene,v_gene,CDR3aa
NA,TRBJ2-3,TRBV7-2,ASSLEGPPVPDTQY
NA,TRBJ2-1,TRBV7-2,ASSLKSGPRNEQF
TRBD1,TRBJ2-1,TRBV2,ASSARTGRNEQF
TRBD2,TRBJ2-3,TRBV5-1,ASSLVGLAGGGATDTQY
NA,TRBJ1-1,TRBV14,ASSLQEYTEAF
TRBD1,TRBJ1-5,TRBV19,ASRERGGDQPQH
TRBD2,TRBJ2-1,TRBV7-7,ASSLGPGLAGGNVDDEQF
TRBD2,TRBJ2-7,TRBV28,ASVGGSGRAYEQY
NA,TRBJ2-6,TRBV6-5,ASSYSGLSGANVLT
NA,TRBJ2-5,TRBV28,ASGIQGSRETQY
TRBD2,TRBJ2-6,TRBV5-1,ASSLVGSGSSGANVLT
TRBD2,TRBJ2-7,TRBV11-2,ASSLAGGTYEQY
NA,TRBJ1-6,TRBV5-6,ASSLVSREDSPLH
NA,TRBJ2-7,TRBV7-2,ASSLGTLAYEQY
TRBD1,TRBJ1-6,TRBV18,ASSLTGGDSPLH
NA,TRBJ2-3,TRBV7-9,ASSLRTDTQY
NA,TRBJ2-2,TRBV28,ASSLLWSNTGELF
NA,TRBJ2-3,TRBV5-4,ASSLGGDSDTQY
NA,TRBJ1-1,TRBV24-1,ATSPGLNTEAF
NA,TRBJ2-5,TRBV7-2,ASSFSQQKETQY
TRBD1,TRBJ2-7,TRBV19,ASSPGTGNYEQY
NA,TRBJ2-2,TRBV4-1,ASSGVGFLNTGELF
TRBD2,TRBJ2-5,TRBV9,ASSAEAGGGETQY
NA,TRBJ2-3,TRBV3-1/TRBV3-2,ASSPVGVLTDTQY
TRBD2,TRBJ2-3,TRBV19,ASGGLDVVTDTQY
TRBD1,TRBJ2-7,TRBV5-1,ASSSRVSRTGTYEQY
TRBD1,TRBJ1-1,TRBV4-1,ASRFTGERVRAF
TRBD1,TRBJ1-4,TRBV28,ASGQGMGLGNEKLF
TRBD2,TRBJ2-7,TRBV5-8,ASSQISGSYEQY
NA,TRBJ2-5,TRBV10-1,ASSESGTAGTQY
NA,TRBJ1-2,TRBV10-3,AISVSGQHST
NA,TRBJ1-5,TRBV12-2,ASRSRPGPNNQPQH
NA,TRBJ1-2,TRBV7-8,ASSRSGQPYGYT
NA,TRBJ2-7,TRBV5-1,ASSFGGQTFLYEQY
NA,TRBJ2-5,TRBV5-1,ASSLAFPAGETQY
NA,TRBJ2-2,TRBV30,AASQLSGELF
TRBD2,TRBJ2-2,TRBV5-5,ASSLASGRPGELF
NA,TRBJ1-5,TRBV6-2/TRBV6-3,ASSWALNQPQH
NA,TRBJ2-2,TRBV13,ASSFGRNTGELF
TRBD1,TRBJ1-1,TRBV28,ASPQRLQGDFNTEAF
NA,TRBJ2-7,TRBV27,ASSFGPGTFDEQY
NA,TRBJ1-3,TRBV18,ASSPGTDGNTIY
NA,TRBJ1-2,TRBV11-2,ASRGGSKGYT
NA,TRBJ1-4,TRBV5-1,ASSLAGGTAEKLF
TRBD1,TRBJ1-6,TRBV28,ASHDRGGSPLH
NA,TRBJ1-1,TRBV19,ASSMVGFTEAF
NA,TRBJ1-6,TRBV19,ASSTGWFVDNSPLH
NA,TRBJ2-2,TRBV6-4,ASSDGTTTGELF
NA,TRBJ1-1,TRBV19,ASRSSGRRNTEAF
NA,TRBJ2-7,TRBV2,ASLPRDGASYEQY
TRBD2,TRBJ2-7,TRBV5-4,ASRAGGPGEQY
TRBD1,TRBJ1-6,TRBV3-1/TRBV3-2,ASSPGPRGTPLH
NA,TRBJ2-5,TRBV30,AWRQNQETQY
NA,TRBJ2-7,TRBV2,ASSEYGTSSYEQY
NA,TRBJ2-1,TRBV11-2,ASSTFGGNEQF
NA,TRBJ1-6,TRBV12-3/TRBV12-4,ASSPQGRSPLH